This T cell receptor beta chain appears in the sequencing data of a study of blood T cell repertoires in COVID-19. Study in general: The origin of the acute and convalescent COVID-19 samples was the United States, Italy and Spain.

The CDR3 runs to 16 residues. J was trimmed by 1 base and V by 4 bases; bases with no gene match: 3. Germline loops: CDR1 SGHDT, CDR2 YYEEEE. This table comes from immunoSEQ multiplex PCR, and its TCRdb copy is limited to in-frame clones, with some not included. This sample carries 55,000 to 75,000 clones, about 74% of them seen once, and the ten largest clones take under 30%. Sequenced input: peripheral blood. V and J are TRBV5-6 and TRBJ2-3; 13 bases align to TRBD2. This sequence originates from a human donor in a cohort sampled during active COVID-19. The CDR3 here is CASSMGLAGRTDTQYF. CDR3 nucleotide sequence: TGTGCCAGCAGCATGGGACTAGCGGGGCGCACAGATACGCAGTATTTT.